The clone carrying this T cell receptor (beta chain) was picked up a small number of times. Its antigen is not known. All of the isolated RNA was reverse transcribed, so expressed TCRB transcripts were sequenced. The data were produced by immunoSEQ multiplex PCR, yet TCRdb's version contains in-frame clones alone and is incomplete. The sample carries 300,000 or so clones, 14% recorded once. Populations isolated by sorting all had purity greater than 98%. Germline assignment: CDR1 KGHSH and CDR2 LQKENI. The CDR3 loop spans 14 amino acids. With 1 base removed from V and 7 bases from J, the gap between germline ends came to 10 bases. The data are from a study of beta chain features in type 1 diabetes. Study-level results: Shortening of TCRB CDR3s, moderate but significant, appeared in all four CD4+ subsets of Type 1 diabetes patients.

The rearrangement uses TRBV18 and TRBJ1-4; tentatively, D is TRBD1 (6 bases). The sample taken for sequencing was naive CD4+ T cells from blood. This TCR came from a man aged 25 to 40 with type 1 diabetes. This CDR3 reads CASSPRQAPEKLFF. The CDR3 DNA reads as TGTGCCAGCTCACCACGACAGGCCCCTGAAAAACTGTTTTTT.